The clone carrying this TCR beta chain was seen repeatedly, ten times or more. This sample was taken from a study of low-dose radiotherapy and immunotherapy resistance in tumors. TRAV- and TRBV-specific primers were used for first-strand cDNA, which covered alpha and beta chains. With a constant-region primer and a V-primer adapter, TCRs were subjected to roughly 18 PCR cycles of amplification. TCRdb independently ran MiXCR on the reads; one entry per CDR3 protein. This table holds roughly 76,000 distinct CDR3 sequences, approximately 19% found once. The time point: before trial treatment. The sample in question was PBMCs, obtained before treatment. This receptor was identified in a male donor with prostate cancer.

CDR3 DNA: TGTGCCTGGAGTCCTAAGCGGGGGGGTCCGGATACGCAGTATTTT. This sequence encodes CAWSPKRGGPDTQYF. The rearrangement joins TRBV30 to TRBJ2-3, with TRBD2 matching over 10 bases. This CDR3 spans 15 amino acids. The germline V gene encodes CDR1 GTSNPN and CDR2 SVGIG (reference sequence). The J segment lost 6 bases and the V segment lost 2 bases, leaving 8 bases of the junction unmatched.